This T cell receptor beta chain appears in the sequencing data of a study of OX40 agonist ivuxolimab in advanced cancers. Study overall: Those treated in dose escalation had hepatocellular carcinoma, melanoma, renal cell cancer or head and neck cancer. At about 82% male, the cohort had a mean age of 60 years, ranging from roughly 20 to 79.

Overall study results and limits: Among patients with partial responses at 0.1-3.0 mg/kg, clonal expansion was among the lowest. The average count of expanded clones was higher among CD8+ T cells than among CD4+.

Generated by immunoSEQ multiplex PCR, the TCRdb table keeps only in-frame clones and is missing some. The sample shows about 55,000 clones, 80% to 85% of them seen only once. This clone has a handful of counts. Its antigen is currently unknown. The germline CDR1 and CDR2 sequences are ENHRY and SYGVKD. Trimming took 0 bases from V and 6 from J, leaving 14 bases between them. The CDR3 sequence is 15 residues long. The receptor was derived from an adult with an advanced solid tumor such as melanoma, head and neck, liver or kidney cancer. The chain joins TRBV10-3 to TRBJ1-1; D gene uncertain. The specimen was CD4+ or CD8+ T cells sorted from blood, collected in a trial of the OX40 agonist ivuxolimab. Here the CDR3 reads CAISESPQENAEAFF. The CDR3 coding sequence is TGTGCCATCAGTGAGTCCCCCCAGGAAAACGCTGAAGCTTTCTTT.